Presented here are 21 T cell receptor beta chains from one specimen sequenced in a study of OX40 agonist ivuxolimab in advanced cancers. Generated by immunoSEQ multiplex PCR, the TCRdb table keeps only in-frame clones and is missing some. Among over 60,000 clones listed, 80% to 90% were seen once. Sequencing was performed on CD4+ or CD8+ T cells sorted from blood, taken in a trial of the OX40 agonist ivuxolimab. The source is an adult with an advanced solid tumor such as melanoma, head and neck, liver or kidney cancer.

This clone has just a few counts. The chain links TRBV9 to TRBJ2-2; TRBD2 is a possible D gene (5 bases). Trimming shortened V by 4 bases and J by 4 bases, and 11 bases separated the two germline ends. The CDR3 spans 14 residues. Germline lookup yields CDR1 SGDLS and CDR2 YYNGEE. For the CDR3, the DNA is TGTGCCAGCAGCCGGGGAAGTCTCACCGGGGAGCTGTTTTTT. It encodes CASSRGSLTGELFF.

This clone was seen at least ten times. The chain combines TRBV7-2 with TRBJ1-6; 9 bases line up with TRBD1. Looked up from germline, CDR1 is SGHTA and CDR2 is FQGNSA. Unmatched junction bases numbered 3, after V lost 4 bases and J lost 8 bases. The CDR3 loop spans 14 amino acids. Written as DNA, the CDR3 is TGTGCCAGCAGCTCGGGACAGGGTTATTCACCCCTCCACTTT. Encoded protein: CASSSGQGYSPLHF.

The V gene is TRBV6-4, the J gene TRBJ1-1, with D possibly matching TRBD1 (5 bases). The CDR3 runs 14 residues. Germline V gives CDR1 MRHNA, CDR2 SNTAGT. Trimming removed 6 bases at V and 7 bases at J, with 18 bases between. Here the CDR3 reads CASSAQIGANEAFF. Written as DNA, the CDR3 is TGTGCCAGCAGCGCGCAGATCGGGGCGAATGAAGCTTTCTTT.

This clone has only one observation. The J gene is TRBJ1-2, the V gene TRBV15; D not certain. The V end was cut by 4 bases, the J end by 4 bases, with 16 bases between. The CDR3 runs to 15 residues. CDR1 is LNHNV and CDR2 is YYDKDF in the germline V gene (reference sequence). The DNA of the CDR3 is TGTGCCACCAGCAAGACGGCCCCGTACTCCTATGGCTACACCTTC. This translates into CATSKTAPYSYGYTF.

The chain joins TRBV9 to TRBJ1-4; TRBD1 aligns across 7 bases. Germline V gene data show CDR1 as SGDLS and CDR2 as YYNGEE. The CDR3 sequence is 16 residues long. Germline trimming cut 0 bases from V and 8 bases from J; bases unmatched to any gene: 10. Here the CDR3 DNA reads TGTGCCAGCAGCGTAGAAGTAGCGACAGGGAGGGAAAAACTGTTTTTT. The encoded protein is CASSVEVATGREKLFF.

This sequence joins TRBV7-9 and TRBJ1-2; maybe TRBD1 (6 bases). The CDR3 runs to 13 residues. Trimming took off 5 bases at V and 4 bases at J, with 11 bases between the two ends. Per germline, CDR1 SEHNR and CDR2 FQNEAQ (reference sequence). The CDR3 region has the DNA TGTGCCAGCAGCGCTGGACAGAGCTATGGCTACACCTTC. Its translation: CASSAGQSYGYTF.

The CDR3 loop reads CASSYGLAGRQNEQFF. CDR3 bases: TGTGCCAGCAGTTACGGACTAGCGGGAAGGCAAAATGAGCAGTTCTTC. V and J are TRBV6-6 and TRBJ2-1, with TRBD2 matching over 12 bases. This CDR3 region has 16 residues. Germline loops: CDR1 MNHNY, CDR2 SVGAGI (reference sequence). The V and J ends lost 2 bases and 7 bases, in that order; junction bases with no gene match: 6.

CDR3 protein: CASSLLGRWNIQYF. The CDR3 coding sequence is TGTGCCAGCAGCTTGTTGGGCCGCTGGAACATTCAGTACTTC. The gene calls are TRBV5-6 and TRBJ2-4; no definite D call. Per the germline V gene, CDR1 is SGHDT and CDR2 is YYEEEE. The V end lost 1 base, the J end lost 7 bases, and 12 bases lay between the germline ends. The CDR3 consists of 14 residues. Full variable domain (missing parts from reference TRBV5-6 and TRBJ2-4): DAGVTQSPTHLIKTRGQQVTLRCSPKSGHDTVSWYQQALGQGPQFIFQYYEEEERQRGNFPDRFSGHQFPNYSSELNVNALLLGDSALYLCASSLLGRWNIQYFGAGTRLSVL.

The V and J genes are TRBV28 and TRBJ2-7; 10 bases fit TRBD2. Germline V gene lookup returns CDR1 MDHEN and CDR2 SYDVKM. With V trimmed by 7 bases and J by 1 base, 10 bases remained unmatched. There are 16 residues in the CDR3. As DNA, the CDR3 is TGTGCCAGCACCGCGGGGGGGACTAGCGTTTCCTACGAGCAGTACTTC. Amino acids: CASTAGGTSVSYEQYF.

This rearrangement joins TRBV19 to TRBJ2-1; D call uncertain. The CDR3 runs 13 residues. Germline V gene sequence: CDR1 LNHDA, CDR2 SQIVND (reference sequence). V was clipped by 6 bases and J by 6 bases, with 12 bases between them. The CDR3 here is CASSQDGGNEQFF. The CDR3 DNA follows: TGTGCCAGTAGCCAAGACGGCGGCAATGAGCAGTTCTTC.

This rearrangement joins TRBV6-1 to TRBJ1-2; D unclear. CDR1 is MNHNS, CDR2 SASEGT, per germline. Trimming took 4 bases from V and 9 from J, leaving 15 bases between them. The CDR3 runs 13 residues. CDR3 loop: CASSAGSRGSYTF. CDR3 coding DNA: TGTGCCAGCAGTGCCGGGTCCCGAGGTAGCTACACCTTC.

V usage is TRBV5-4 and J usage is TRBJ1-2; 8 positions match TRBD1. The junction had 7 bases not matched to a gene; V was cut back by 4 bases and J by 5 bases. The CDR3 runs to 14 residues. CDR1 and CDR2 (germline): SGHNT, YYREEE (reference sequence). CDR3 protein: CASSAAGGGYGYTF. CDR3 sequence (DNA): TGTGCCAGCAGCGCCGCAGGGGGCGGGTATGGCTACACCTTC.

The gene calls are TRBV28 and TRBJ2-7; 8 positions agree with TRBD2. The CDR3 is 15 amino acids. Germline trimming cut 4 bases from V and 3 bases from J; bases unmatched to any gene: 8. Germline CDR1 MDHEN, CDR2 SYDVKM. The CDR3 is CASSSDGLAHYEQYF. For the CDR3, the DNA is TGTGCCAGCAGTTCAGACGGACTAGCCCACTACGAGCAGTACTTC.

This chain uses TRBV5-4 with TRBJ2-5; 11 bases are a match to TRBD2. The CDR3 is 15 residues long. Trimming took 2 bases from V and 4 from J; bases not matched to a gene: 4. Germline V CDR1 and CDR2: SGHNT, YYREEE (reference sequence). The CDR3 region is CASSFGLAGGETQYF. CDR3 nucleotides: TGTGCCAGCAGCTTCGGACTAGCGGGCGGAGAGACCCAGTACTTC.

CDR3 in amino acids: CASSPESGITNEKLFF. In DNA form, the CDR3 reads TGTGCCAGCTCACCGGAGTCCGGCATAACTAATGAAAAACTGTTTTTT. This chain joins TRBV18 and TRBJ1-4, with no clear D. This CDR3 has 16 amino acids. Per the germline V gene, CDR1 is KGHSH and CDR2 is LQKENI. V lost 3 bases and J 1 base, leaving 12 bases between the germline ends.

CDR3 in DNA: TGTGCCAGCAGTCCCGCGACAGGGACCCCAGAGCAGTACTTC. Translating gives CASSPATGTPEQYF. The chain joins TRBV7-3 to TRBJ2-7, with 7 nucleotides matching TRBD1. The ends lost 6 bases at V and 7 bases at J; junction bases unmatched: 12. Germline loops: CDR1 SGHTA, CDR2 FQGTGA. The CDR3 contains 14 residues.

In nucleotides, the CDR3 is TGCGCCAGCAGCCCAGGACTAGCGGATTCTGGGGCCAACGTCCTGACTTTC. Its translation: CASSPGLADSGANVLTF. The rearrangement joins TRBV5-1 to TRBJ2-6, with 10 bases that match TRBD2. Germline V gives CDR1 SGHRS, CDR2 YFSETQ. The CDR3 is 17 residues long. The junction had 5 bases not matched to a gene; V was cut back by 4 bases and J by 1 base.

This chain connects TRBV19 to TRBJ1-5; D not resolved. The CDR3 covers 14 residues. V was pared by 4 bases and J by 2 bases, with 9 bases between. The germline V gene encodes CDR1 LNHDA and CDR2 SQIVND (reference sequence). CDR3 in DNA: TGTGCCAGTAGTACCGACGGGCGCAATCAGCCCCAGCATTTT. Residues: CASSTDGRNQPQHF.

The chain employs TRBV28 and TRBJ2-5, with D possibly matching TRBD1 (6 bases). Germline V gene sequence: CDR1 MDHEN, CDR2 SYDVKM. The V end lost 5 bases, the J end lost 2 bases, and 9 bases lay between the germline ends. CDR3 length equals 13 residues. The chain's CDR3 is CASSRDRQETQYF. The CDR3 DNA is TGTGCCAGCAGTCGAGACAGGCAAGAGACCCAGTACTTC. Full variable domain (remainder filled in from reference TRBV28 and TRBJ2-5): DVKVTQSSRYLVKRTGEKVFLECVQDMDHENMFWYRQDPGLGLRLIYFSYDVKMKEKGDIPEGYSVSREKKERFSLILESASTNQTSMYLCASSRDRQETQYFGPGTRLLVL.

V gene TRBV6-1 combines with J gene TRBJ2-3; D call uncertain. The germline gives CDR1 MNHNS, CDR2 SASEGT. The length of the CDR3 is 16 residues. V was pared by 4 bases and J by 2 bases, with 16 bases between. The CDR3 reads CASSAPDGAITDTQYF. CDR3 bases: TGTGCCAGCAGTGCTCCGGACGGCGCAATCACAGATACGCAGTATTTT.

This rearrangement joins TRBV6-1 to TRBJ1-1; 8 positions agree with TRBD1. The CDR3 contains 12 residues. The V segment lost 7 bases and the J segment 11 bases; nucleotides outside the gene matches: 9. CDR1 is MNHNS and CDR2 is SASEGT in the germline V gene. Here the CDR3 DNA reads TGTGCCAGCACTTGGACAGGGAGAGATGCTTTCTTT. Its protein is CASTWTGRDAFF.